The present T cell receptor (beta chain) was sequenced within a study of T-cell reconstitution after alpha-beta-depleted transplantation in children (dated by TCRdb to about 2016). Study-level background: The study quantitatively tracked T-cell immune reconstitution after TCRalphabeta/CD19-depleted allogeneic hematopoietic cell transplantation in children using TCR repertoire profiling. Results the study describes overall, beyond this receptor: The frequencies of hyperexpanded clones fell over the following months, and after one year, T-cell counts and TCRbeta diversity were mostly attributed to newly produced T cells. About two months after transplant, the apparently early recovery of alphabetaT-cell counts reportedly depended on just several hundred clones that had expanded rapidly and came from non-depleted graft cells. In some patients, high TCRbeta diversity at day 60 was attributed to recipient T cells and intrathymic progenitors that had survived conditioning.

Library preparation employed PCR. Sequencing instrument: Illumina HiSeq 2500. To normalize quantification of the TCRbeta repertoire, the TCR libraries were built with molecular barcoding that relied on unique molecular identifiers. TCRdb redid the processing of the public reads, applying fastp at Q25 and MiXCR, and retained in-frame beta chains. Here each entry gathers all rows of one CDR3 protein and keeps the most common genes and DNA. The sample table shows roughly 3,400 distinct CDR3 sequences, and around a fifth are seen once. Clones ranked in the top ten supply around 25% of the sample. In the paper's terms, the time point label means: day 60 (about 2 months) after transplantation. Reading the label with the study, this specimen's treatment or condition is: allogeneic hematopoietic cell transplantation with graft depleted of TCRalphabeta T cells and CD19 B cells. Transplant recipients were children who received TCRalphabeta/CD19-depleted allogeneic hematopoietic cell grafts.

By how much of the sample it makes up, this clonotype is medium-sized (0.01 to 0.1%). Its antigen is not yet known. The sample holds no much larger clone one base away, and base qualities are not on file. The sequenced sample was PBMCs, mostly from graft donor cells, obtained 60 days after TCRalphabeta/CD19-depleted stem cell transplant. This clonotype was sampled from a male patient between 2 and 10 years old who had a stem cell transplant for acute lymphoblastic leukemia, so the T cells may come from the graft donor.

The sequenced DNA is TGCGCCAGCAGCCAAGAAGGACCCCCCAGTATAGATACGCAGTATTTT. Its product reads: CASSQEGPPSIDTQYF. The chain couples TRBV4-3 to TRBJ2-3, with the D gene call left open. V is cut by 0 bases and J by 5 bases, and the space between the germline ends is 15 bases. CDR1 and CDR2, per the germline V gene, are LGHNA and YSLEER. The CDR3, cysteine through phenylalanine, is 16 amino acids long. Just CDR3 DNA is preserved here, 48 bases in frame from base 1.